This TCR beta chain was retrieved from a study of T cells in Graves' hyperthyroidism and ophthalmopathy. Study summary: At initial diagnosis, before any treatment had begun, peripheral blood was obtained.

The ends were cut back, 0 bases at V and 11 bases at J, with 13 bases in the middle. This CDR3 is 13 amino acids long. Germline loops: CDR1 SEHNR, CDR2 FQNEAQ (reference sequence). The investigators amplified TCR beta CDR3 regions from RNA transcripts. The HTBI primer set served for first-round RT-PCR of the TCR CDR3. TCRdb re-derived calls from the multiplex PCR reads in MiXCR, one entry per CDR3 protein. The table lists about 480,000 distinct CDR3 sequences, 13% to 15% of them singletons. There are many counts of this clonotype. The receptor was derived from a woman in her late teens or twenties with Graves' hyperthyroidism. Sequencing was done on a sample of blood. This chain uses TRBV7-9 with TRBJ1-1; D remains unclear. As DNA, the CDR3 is TGTGCCAGCAGCTTAGCATCCCGTCAGGCCGCTTTCTTT. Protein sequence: CASSLASRQAAFF.